This T cell receptor beta chain stems from a study of beta chain features in type 1 diabetes. Study-level background: The study examined around 100 million sorted cells across all samples. Regarding the study as a whole: Within each of all four CD4+ subsets, Type 1 diabetes patients had TCRB CDR3s that were moderately but significantly shorter.

Sequencing targeted expressed TCRB transcripts, as all isolated RNA had been reverse transcribed. Sequencing used immunoSEQ multiplex PCR; TCRdb keeps in-frame clones, though not all of them. The sample holds around 310,000 clones, 13% seen once. Of note for this clone: What it recognizes is unknown.

There are 16 residues in the CDR3. The germline CDR1 and CDR2 sequences are SGDLS and YYNGEE. Trimming removed 4 bases from V and 8 bases from J; junction bases left unmatched: 10. This receptor was taken from a woman younger than 30 with type 1 diabetes. The chain carries TRBV9 and TRBJ2-1, with 12 positions matching TRBD2. The sequencing input was naive CD4+ T cells from blood. The CDR3 region is CASSLAGGARFDEQFF. The CDR3 nucleotides are TGTGCCAGCAGCCTAGCGGGAGGGGCGAGGTTCGATGAGCAGTTCTTC.